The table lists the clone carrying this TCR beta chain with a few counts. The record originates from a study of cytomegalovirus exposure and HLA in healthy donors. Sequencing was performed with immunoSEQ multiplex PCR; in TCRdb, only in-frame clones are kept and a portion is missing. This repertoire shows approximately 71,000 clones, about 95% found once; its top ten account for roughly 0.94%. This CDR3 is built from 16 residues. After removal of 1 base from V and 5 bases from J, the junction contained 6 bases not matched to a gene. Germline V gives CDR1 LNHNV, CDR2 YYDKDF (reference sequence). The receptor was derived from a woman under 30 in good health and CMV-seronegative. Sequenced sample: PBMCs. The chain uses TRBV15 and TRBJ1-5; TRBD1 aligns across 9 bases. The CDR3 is CATSRGGTGTDQPQHF. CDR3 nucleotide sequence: TGTGCCACCAGCAGAGGGGGGACAGGGACCGATCAGCCCCAGCATTTT.